This T cell receptor beta chain was found in a study of blood T cell repertoires in COVID-19. Germline CDR1 reads MNHEY; CDR2 reads SMNVEV (reference sequence). V shed 5 bases and J shed 3 bases, with 5 bases lying between them. The CDR3 spans 11 residues. Those enrolled in Seattle joined during active infection and were followed longitudinally afterward. As handled by the study authors: Reference gene primer amplification yielded estimated nucleated cell counts. The repertoire was sequenced with immunoSEQ multiplex PCR; TCRdb's copy has only in-frame clones and lacks some. That table gives V, J and clone size, and the DNA gave D and trimming. The sample contains about 200,000 clones, approximately 91% of which appear only once.

The rearrangement uses TRBV27 and TRBJ2-7; D unclear. Sequenced: peripheral blood. This TCR was recovered from a man aged 45-65 years with COVID-19, enrolled during active disease. This CDR3 reads CASSRGYEQYF. The CDR3, as DNA: TGTGCCAGCAGTAGAGGCTACGAGCAGTACTTC.